This paragraph reports one T cell receptor (beta chain). This table comes from immunoSEQ multiplex PCR, and its TCRdb copy is limited to in-frame clones, with some not included. The sample records roughly 80,000 clones, 93% being singletons. Germline CDR1 reads SGHNT; CDR2 reads YYREEE (reference sequence). The length of the CDR3 is 15 residues. Trimming took 2 bases from V and 2 from J, leaving 11 bases between them. The data belong to a study of technical replicates of blood from a few donors. V is TRBV5-4 and J is TRBJ2-1; no reliable D call. This sequence originates from a human donor in good health. The sequenced sample was T cells isolated from PBMCs. The chain's CDR3 is CASSFPGIPYNEQFF. The CDR3, as DNA: TGTGCCAGCAGCTTCCCGGGTATTCCCTACAATGAGCAGTTCTTC. Combining the CDR3 with reference TRBV5-4 and TRBJ2-1 gives the whole variable domain ETGVTQSPTHLIKTRGQQVTLRCSSQSGHNTVSWYQQALGQGPQFIFQYYREEENGRGNFPPRFSGLQFPNYSSELNVNALELDDSALYLCASSFPGIPYNEQFFGPGTRLTVL.